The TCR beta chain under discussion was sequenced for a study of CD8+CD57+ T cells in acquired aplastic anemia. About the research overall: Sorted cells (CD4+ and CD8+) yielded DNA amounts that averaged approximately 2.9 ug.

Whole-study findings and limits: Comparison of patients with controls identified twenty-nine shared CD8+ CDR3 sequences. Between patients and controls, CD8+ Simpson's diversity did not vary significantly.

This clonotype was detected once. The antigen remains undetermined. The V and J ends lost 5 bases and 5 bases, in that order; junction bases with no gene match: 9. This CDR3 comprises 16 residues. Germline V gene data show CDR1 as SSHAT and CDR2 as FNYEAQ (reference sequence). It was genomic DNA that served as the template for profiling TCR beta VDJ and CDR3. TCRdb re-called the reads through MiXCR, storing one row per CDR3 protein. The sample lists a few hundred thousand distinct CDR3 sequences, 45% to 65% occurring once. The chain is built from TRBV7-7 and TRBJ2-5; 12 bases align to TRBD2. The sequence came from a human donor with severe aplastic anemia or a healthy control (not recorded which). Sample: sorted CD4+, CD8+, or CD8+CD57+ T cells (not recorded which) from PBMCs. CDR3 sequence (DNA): TGTGCCAGCAGCCCGCGGGCTAGCGGGGGGGCTGAGACCCAGTACTTC. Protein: CASSPRASGGAETQYF.